The rows below give T cell receptor beta chains drawn from one sample of a study of blood T cells in healthy people across ages. TCRdb recomputed calls from the 5' RACE reads with MiXCR, one row per CDR3 protein. This sample has 650,000 to 1,000,000 distinct CDR3 sequences, with about 34% found just once. Sequenced input: blood. The source is a man aged 18-30 years in good health. The CDR3 runs from the conserved cysteine through the conserved F or W. A D gene is named only where the DNA matches it firmly. Only some rows state a clone size, as once, few, many or a class for expanded clones.

v_call,clone_size,j_call,d_call,cdr3_nt,cdr3_aa
TRBV27,few,TRBJ1-2,.,TGTGCCAGCAGTCAGAAACGTTGGGGGGGACGAGATGGCTACACCTTC,CASSQKRWGGRDGYTF
TRBV28,.,TRBJ2-7,TRBD1,TGTGCCAGCAGTTCTCAGGACAGGCACTCCTACGAGCAGTACTTC,CASSSQDRHSYEQYF
TRBV7-2,.,TRBJ1-1,TRBD1,TGTGCCAGCAGCGTCCTGACAGGGAACGCTGAAGCTTTCTTT,CASSVLTGNAEAFF
TRBV27,many,TRBJ1-1,.,TGTGCCAGCAGTTTAAGCGTTGTAAGGCTACCCCCTGAAGCTTTCTTT,CASSLSVVRLPPEAFF
TRBV4-2,.,TRBJ2-7,.,TGTGCCAGCAGCCAAGAGCAGGGATCTTACGAGCAGTACTTC,CASSQEQGSYEQYF
TRBV7-8,many,TRBJ2-1,TRBD1,TGTGCCAGCAGCTTAAAGCCGGGACAGGGGTTCAGTGAGCAGTTCTTC,CASSLKPGQGFSEQFF
TRBV7-9,.,TRBJ2-7,.,TGTGCCAGCATCGTCGCCGGGGGGCGGAATGAGCAGTACTTC,CASIVAGGRNEQYF
TRBV9,few,TRBJ2-6,.,TGTGCCAGCAGCGTAGATAGTGGCAGCCGGACTGGGGCCAACGTCCTGACTTTC,CASSVDSGSRTGANVLTF
TRBV20-1,.,TRBJ2-5,TRBD1,TGCAGTGCTAACCGACAGGGCATTAATAGTGAGACCCAGTACTTC,CSANRQGINSETQYF
TRBV20-1,once,TRBJ1-3,TRBD1,TGCAGTGCCCCCGACAGGGAGGTGGGAAACACCATATATTTT,CSAPDREVGNTIYF
TRBV7-2,.,TRBJ2-5,TRBD1,TGTGCCAGCAGCTCCGGACAGGGGAGTTGGGAGACCCAGTACTTC,CASSSGQGSWETQYF
TRBV27,many,TRBJ1-2,TRBD1,TGTGCCAGCAGTTTATCGCCCGCAGGGGGCGGTGGCTACACCTTC,CASSLSPAGGGGYTF
TRBV5-1,many,TRBJ2-5,.,TGCGCCAGCAGCCTAGCGAGCCGCGAGACCCAGTACTTC,CASSLASRETQYF
TRBV6-6,.,TRBJ1-2,.,TGTGCCAGCAGTGACTCGGGGGAAGATGGCTACACCTTC,CASSDSGEDGYTF
TRBV7-2,few,TRBJ2-1,.,TGTGCCAGCAGCATAACCACTAGCTACAGCTCCTACAATGAGCAGTTCTTC,CASSITTSYSSYNEQFF
TRBV2,.,TRBJ2-1,.,TGTGCCAGCAGTCGCACCCTCCAGGGCCGACAAGGCGATGAGCAGTTCTTC,CASSRTLQGRQGDEQFF
TRBV12-3/TRBV12-4,.,TRBJ2-7,TRBD2,TGTGCCAGCAGTTCCATAGCGGGGACATACAATGAGCAGTACTTC,CASSSIAGTYNEQYF
TRBV29-1,once,TRBJ1-1,.,TGCAGCGTTGAAGAGGCGTACACTGAAGCTTTCTTT,CSVEEAYTEAFF
TRBV20-1,few,TRBJ2-1,TRBD2,TGCAGTGCTAATAGCGGGGGGAAAGACAATGAGCAGTTCTTC,CSANSGGKDNEQFF
TRBV2,few,TRBJ2-5,TRBD1,TGTGCCAGCACCCAGGGGGTGGAAGAGACCCAGTACTTC,CASTQGVEETQYF
TRBV20-1,.,TRBJ1-1,.,TGCAGTGCGCCTGCGACTCTTCATGAAGCTTTCTTT,CSAPATLHEAFF
TRBV6-2/TRBV6-3,.,TRBJ2-7,.,TGTGCCAGCAGTTACCAAGCCGTGTCCTACAATGAGCAGTACTTC,CASSYQAVSYNEQYF
TRBV20-1,.,TRBJ1-2,.,TGCAGTGCTAGAGATGGGGGGGGCGCCAACTATGGCTACACCTTC,CSARDGGGANYGYTF
TRBV4-3,few,TRBJ2-3,.,TGCGCCAGCAGCCAAGTGGCGGACACAGATACGCAGTATTTT,CASSQVADTDTQYF
TRBV5-1,.,TRBJ1-4,.,TGCGCCAGCAGCTTTGGGGGGAAGCGTGAAAAACTGTTTTTT,CASSFGGKREKLFF
TRBV6-5,.,TRBJ1-1,.,TGTGCCAGCAGTGGACAGTGGTCGGACACTGAAGCTTTCTTT,CASSGQWSDTEAFF
TRBV5-1,.,TRBJ2-1,.,TGCGCCAGCAGCTTGGACCAGGGAGCCTACAATGAGCAGTTCTTC,CASSLDQGAYNEQFF
TRBV5-1,few,TRBJ1-2,.,TGCGCCAGCAGCTTAGAAGCTAACTATGGCTACACCTTC,CASSLEANYGYTF
TRBV6-6,.,TRBJ1-4,.,TGTGCCAGCAGTTACCATCGAGGAGGGGGAACTAATGAAAAACTGTTTTTT,CASSYHRGGGTNEKLFF
TRBV7-9,.,TRBJ1-2,.,TGTGCCAGCAGCCCAAGTTCTGGGGTCTATGGCTACACCTTC,CASSPSSGVYGYTF
TRBV25-1,.,TRBJ2-2,.,TGTGCCAGCATAGGGCAGGCGAACACCGGGGAGCTGTTTTTT,CASIGQANTGELFF
TRBV20-1,few,TRBJ2-7,.,TGCAGTGCTAGAGATTTCGGGACCATTTACTCCTACGAGCAGTACTTC,CSARDFGTIYSYEQYF